This T cell receptor (beta chain) was recovered during a study of blood T cell repertoires in COVID-19. Study summary: Samples taken during acute and convalescent COVID-19 were collected in the United States, Italy and Spain.

The assay was immunoSEQ multiplex PCR, and TCRdb's table has in-frame clones only and misses some. The table records approximately 80,000 clones, around 80% of them present only once. Per the germline V gene, CDR1 is DFQATT and CDR2 is SNEGSKA (reference sequence). Deletions cut 3 bases from V and 4 bases from J, with 11 bases between. This CDR3 spans 13 amino acids. V usage is TRBV20-1 and J usage is TRBJ2-3; D might be TRBD2 (7 bases). Sequencing was performed on peripheral blood. The clonotype originates from a man aged 60 to 75 with acute or convalescent COVID-19. The CDR3 DNA reads TGCAGTGCTAGTGGAGGGGGGGCAGATACGCAGTATTTT. Translating gives CSASGGGADTQYF.